One sample yielded the 32 T cell receptor beta chains listed below, sequenced in a study of tissue T cells after allogeneic stem cell transplantation. Data came from immunoSEQ multiplex PCR; TCRdb stores just in-frame clones and leaves some out. The sample comprises several thousand clones, about 30% of which are singletons, and approximately 10% rests with the top ten. Regarding time point: mouse harvest day 14 after allogeneic transplant. Each mouse received 10^7 T-cell-depleted marrow cells plus 10^6 splenic CD5+ T cells by tail vein. Sequencing was done on a sample of skin. These receptors were taken from a female BALB/c mouse given C57BL/6 T cells with graft-versus-host disease after an allogeneic hematopoietic cell transplant.

About this clone itself: All gene names here are mouse names. The read ends 1 residue before the CDR3 terminus; that terminus is restored from the germline J gene. The chain combines TRBV13-1 with TRBJ1-3; unclear D gene. Looked up from germline, CDR1 is NSHNY and CDR2 is SYGAGN. The V end was cut by 2 bases, the J end by 0 bases, with 12 bases between. This CDR3 is built from 16 residues. The covered CDR3 bases are TGTGCCAGCAGTGAGCAGACAAGACATTCTGGAAATACGCTCTAT. The encoded protein is CASSEQTRHSGNTLY. The entire CDR3 protein is CASSEQTRHSGNTLYF.

Points on this clone: These gene names are mouse names. The read stops 1 residue short of the end of the CDR3; the missing end is completed from the germline J gene. V usage is TRBV16 and J usage is TRBJ2-2; 7 bases match TRBD2. With V trimmed by 3 bases and J by 4 bases, 5 bases remained unmatched. This CDR3 contains 15 residues. Per germline, CDR1 SGHSA and CDR2 FRNQAP. The CDR3 protein is CASSFTGVGTGQLYF. CDR3 bases read: TGTGCAAGCAGCTTTACTGGGGTGGGCACCGGGCAGCTCTAC.

This clone has only a few counts. Any gene name here is a mouse gene name. Read coverage stops 1 residue before the CDR3 terminus; the germline J gene supplies the remainder. V and J are TRBV23 and TRBJ2-2; the listed D gene, TRBD1, was not tested against the DNA. This CDR3 spans 15 amino acids. Germline CDR1 and CDR2: KGHTA and FQNQQP. The CDR3 loop is CSSRPTGSGTGQLYF. The CDR3 DNA, read in part, is TGCTCCAGCAGACCGACAGGGTCCGGCACCGGGCAGCTCTAC.

As for this clone: Each gene name is a mouse one. The read terminates 1 residue before the CDR3 end, so the remaining end is supplied by the germline J gene. The rearrangement links TRBV24 to TRBJ1-4, with D unresolved. Germline CDR1 KGHTA, CDR2 FRNEEI. The CDR3 spans 13 residues. The V end was cut by 2 bases, the J end by 4 bases, with 5 bases between. CDR3 residues: CASSLNNNERLFF. The sequenced CDR3 bases are TGTGCCAGCAGTCTGAACAACAACGAAAGATTATTT.

For this clone: Gene names are the mouse ones. With the read ending 1 residue before the CDR3 end, the germline J gene is used to fill in that end. This sequence joins TRBV20 and TRBJ2-1; 7 nucleotides match TRBD2. Trimming at V came to 0 bases and at J to 2 bases, leaving 1 base not matched to a gene. CDR1 and CDR2 (germline): GFQATS, STVNSAI. The CDR3 is 14 residues long. CDR3 region: CGARDLGDYAEQFF. The covered CDR3 bases are TGTGGTGCTAGGGATCTGGGGGACTATGCTGAGCAGTTC.

This clone is termed large. Mouse gene names apply. The CDR3 extends 1 residue past the end of the read, so its final part is completed from the germline J gene. V gene TRBV19 combines with J gene TRBJ1-3, with D perhaps TRBD1 (5 bases). The CDR3 loop spans 13 amino acids. The germline V and J ends were trimmed by 5 bases and 0 bases, with 6 bases remaining between them. Germline CDR1 and CDR2: FNHDT and SITEND (reference sequence). The CDR3 spells CASRDNSGNTLYF. The DNA read from the CDR3 is TGTGCCAGCAGGGACAATTCTGGAAATACGCTCTAT.

This clone was seen more than once but under ten times. Germline and genes here are mouse. The observed sequence ends 1 residue before the CDR3 terminus, with the missing tail filled in from the germline J gene. The chain has TRBV15 and TRBJ2-7, with 8 bases fitting TRBD1. The CDR3 extends over 12 amino acids. J gave up 6 bases and V 6 bases, and 4 bases lay outside the gene matches. Germline CDR1 is SGHND and CDR2 is FRSKSL. The sequenced part of the CDR3 DNA is TGTGCCAGCAGCCCAGGGGGCGTTGAACAGTAC. This encodes CASSPGGVEQY. From start to end, the CDR3 is CASSPGGVEQYF.

In the case of this clone: A far larger clone is just one base off, so this is likely a read error. The gene names here belong to mouse. The read ends 1 residue early relative to the CDR3; the germline J gene fills the gap. This sample also contains other DNA sequences that code for the same CDR3. This rearrangement joins TRBV20 to TRBJ2-7; D might be TRBD2 (6 bases). There are 11 residues in the CDR3. V lost 6 bases and J lost 4, with 10 bases in between. Germline loops: CDR1 GFQATS, CDR2 STVNSAI. The CDR3 spells CGATGGYEQYF. The covered CDR3 bases are TGTGGTGCCACCGGGGGGTATGAACAGTAC.

In its sample, this clone was seen a few times. The gene names here belong to mouse. The read terminates 1 residue ahead of where the CDR3 ends, so the germline J gene completes it. The chain combines TRBV26 with TRBJ2-5; perhaps TRBD2 as D (6 bases). This CDR3 comprises 13 residues. Germline V lookup: CDR1 KGHPV, CDR2 FQNQEV (reference sequence). V was trimmed by 6 bases and J by 1 base, leaving 8 bases between them. The chain's CDR3 is CASSPGDQDTQYF. CDR3 bases read: TGTGCCAGCAGCCCTGGGGACCAAGACACCCAGTAC.

Comment on this clone: Gene names denote mouse genes. The CDR3 end is not reached by the read, which stops 1 residue before it; the germline J gene fills it in. The gene calls are TRBV31 and TRBJ2-5, with 7 bases fitting TRBD2. The CDR3 contains 14 residues. The junction had 4 bases not matched to a gene; V was cut back by 2 bases and J by 2 bases. Germline-derived CDR1 and CDR2 are GKSSPN and SITVG. CDR3 DNA (partial): TGTGCCTGGAGTTCAGACTGGGTCCAAGACACCCAGTAC. Translated: CAWSSDWVQDTQY. The whole CDR3 protein reads CAWSSDWVQDTQYF.

By share of the sample, this clone is medium-sized. Gene names refer to mouse genes. The read falls 1 residue short of the CDR3 end, and the missing part is taken from the germline J gene. This rearrangement joins TRBV29 to TRBJ1-1, with TRBD1 matching 8 bases. From germline, CDR1 is MSHET and CDR2 SYDVDS. The CDR3 runs to 13 residues. V trimming: 6 bases; J trimming: 4 bases; junction bases outside the gene matches: 4. CDR3 bases read: TGTGCTAGCAGCCGACAGGGGCGCACAGAAGTCTTC. Protein: CASSRQGRTEVF. The whole CDR3 region reads CASSRQGRTEVFF.

This clone occurred a few times. The listed genes are named as in mouse. The CDR3 extends 1 residue past the end of the read, so its final part is completed from the germline J gene. The rearrangement joins TRBV13-2 to TRBJ1-1; 7 nucleotides line up with TRBD1. In germline, CDR1 is NNHNN, CDR2 SYGAGS (reference sequence). CDR3 length: 13 residues. Trimming cost V 5 bases and J 0 bases; bases outside gene matches: 1. This chain's CDR3 is CASGGTANTEVFF. Partial CDR3 DNA: TGTGCCAGCGGAGGGACAGCAAACACAGAAGTCTTC.

Judged by abundance, this clone is large. These gene names are mouse names. The CDR3 end falls 1 residue outside the read, so it is completed with the germline J gene. The rearrangement links TRBV12-1 to TRBJ2-7; TRBD1 matches 7 bases. The trim removed 0 bases at V and 2 bases at J, leaving 0 bases unmatched. Germline CDR1 and CDR2: SGHSN and HYEKVE. The CDR3 length is 13 residues. The CDR3 reads CASSLGTAYEQYF. The DNA read from the CDR3 is TGTGCCAGCTCTCTCGGGACAGCCTATGAACAGTAC. Based on the CDR3 plus reference TRBV12-1 and TRBJ2-7, the full variable domain is DSGVVQSPRHIIKEKGGRSVLTCIPISGHSNVVWYQQTLGKELKFLIQHYEKVERDKGFLPSRFSVQQFDDYHSEMNMSALELEDSAMYFCASSLGTAYEQYFGPGTRLTVL.

In this sample, this clone is medium-sized (0.01 to 0.1%). Germline and genes here are mouse. The read ends 1 residue before the CDR3 terminus; that terminus is restored from the germline J gene. This chain uses TRBV13-3 with TRBJ2-1; D unresolved. Germline CDR1 is NNHDY and CDR2 is SYVADS. This CDR3 spans 13 amino acids. The germline V and J ends were trimmed by 3 bases and 0 bases, with 4 bases remaining between them. CDR3 protein: CASSGPNYAEQFF. Partial CDR3 DNA: TGTGCCAGCAGTGGTCCTAACTATGCTGAGCAGTTC.

Turning to this clone: Gene names denote mouse genes. With the read ending 1 residue before the CDR3 end, the germline J gene is used to fill in that end. The rearrangement links TRBV26 to TRBJ2-5; maybe TRBD2 (6 bases). Germline values: CDR1 KGHPV, CDR2 FQNQEV (reference sequence). This CDR3 comprises 15 residues. V lost 1 base, J lost 5 bases, and 13 bases lay in between. The CDR3 is CASSLLIGGGDTQYF. The CDR3 bases that were read are TGTGCCAGCAGTCTGTTGATTGGGGGAGGAGACACCCAGTAC.

In its sample, this clone is medium-sized. Gene names are the mouse ones. The CDR3 end is not reached by the read, which stops 1 residue before it; the germline J gene fills it in. V and J are TRBV23 and TRBJ1-3; the D call in the table, TRBD1, was not verified against the DNA. The CDR3 is made up of 14 amino acids. Germline CDR1 and CDR2: KGHTA and FQNQQP. The CDR3 reads CSSSPDRVGNTLYF. The part of the CDR3 DNA that was read is TGCTCCAGCAGCCCGGACAGGGTCGGAAATACGCTCTAT.

A remark on this clone: Genes and germline are mouse. The read is 1 residue too short to cover the CDR3 end, so that end is filled in from the germline J gene. This rearrangement joins TRBV3 to TRBJ1-3; D is unclear. This CDR3 is 14 amino acids long. Between the trimmed V and J ends, which lost 5 bases and 1 base, there was a span of 9 bases. Germline CDR1 SNHLY, CDR2 FYNGKV (reference sequence). The sequenced CDR3 bases are TGTGCCAGCAGCCCCCGGGGATCTGGAAATACGCTCTAT. Amino acid sequence: CASSPRGSGNTLY. The entire CDR3 protein reads CASSPRGSGNTLYF.

This clone ranks as medium-sized. Gene names refer to mouse genes. The sequence runs out 1 residue before the end of the CDR3; the remainder is reconstructed from the germline J gene. The genes are TRBV24 and TRBJ1-1; tentative D call: TRBD1 (5 bases). This CDR3 has 14 residues. The V gene's germline CDR1 is KGHTA and CDR2 FRNEEI. Trimming removed 5 bases at V and 0 bases at J, with 10 bases between. CDR3 bases read: TGTGCCAGCAGTTTGGACATATCAAACACAGAAGTCTTC. Translated: CASSLDISNTEVF. The entire CDR3 protein is CASSLDISNTEVFF.

In regard to this clone: The listed genes are named as in mouse. The CDR3 end is not reached by the read, which stops 1 residue before it; the germline J gene fills it in. The chain couples TRBV31 to TRBJ2-5; D is undetermined. The CDR3 has 14 amino acids. Germline CDR1 GKSSPN, CDR2 SITVG. V was pared by 1 base and J by 0 bases, with 8 bases between. CDR3 DNA, as far as it was read: TGTGCCTGGAGTCCCCGGGAGAACCAAGACACCCAGTAC. It specifies CAWSPRENQDTQY. The full CDR3 is CAWSPRENQDTQYF.

The count of this clone is one. Gene names refer to mouse genes. The missing CDR3 end, 1 residue past where the read stops, is filled in from the germline J gene. The chain has TRBV3 and TRBJ2-7; TRBD2 matches 10 bases. This CDR3 is 15 amino acids long. V gave up 4 bases and J gave up 1 base; unmatched junction bases: 4. Per germline, CDR1 SNHLY and CDR2 FYNGKV (reference sequence). CDR3 loop: CASSSYWGGSYEQYF. Partial CDR3 DNA: TGTGCCAGCAGCTCCTACTGGGGGGGGTCCTATGAACAGTAC.

This clone was counted only a few times. Gene names are mouse gene names. The CDR3 extends 1 residue past the end of the read, so its final part is completed from the germline J gene. V and J are TRBV3 and TRBJ1-4; D is uncertain. Per the germline V gene, CDR1 is SNHLY and CDR2 is FYNGKV (reference sequence). Trimming pared 2 bases from V and 2 bases from J, leaving 3 bases between. The CDR3 totals 13 residues. CDR3 amino acids: CASSLQSNERLFF. The sequenced part of the CDR3 DNA is TGTGCCAGCAGCTTACAATCCAACGAAAGATTATTT.

The sample holds a few counts of this clone. Genes and germline come from the mouse. The read stops 1 residue short of the end of the CDR3; the missing end is completed from the germline J gene. This chain links TRBV26 with TRBJ2-4; no clear D. This CDR3 is 13 amino acids long. Deletions cut 3 bases from V and 0 bases from J, with 4 bases between. CDR1 KGHPV and CDR2 FQNQEV come from the germline V gene (reference sequence). CDR3 sequence reads: CASSLQSQNTLYF. The part of the CDR3 DNA that was read is TGTGCCAGCAGTCTCCAAAGTCAAAACACCTTGTAC.

This clone occurred a few times. The genes and germline here are from mouse. CDR3: CASSLGNFYEQYF. The sequenced CDR3 bases are TGTGCCAGCAGTCTGGGAAACTTCTATGAACAGTAC. The chain uses TRBV26 and TRBJ2-7; D gene unclear. The CDR3 end falls 1 residue outside the read, so it is completed with the germline J gene. The CDR3 runs 13 residues. Trimming left V 2 bases short and J 3 bases short, with 8 bases between. CDR1 and CDR2 (germline): KGHPV, FQNQEV (reference sequence). Based on the CDR3 plus reference TRBV26 and TRBJ2-7, the full variable domain is NSKVIQTPRYLVKGQGQKAKMRCIPEKGHPVVFWYQQNKNNEFKFLINFQNQEVLQQIDMTEKRFSAECPSNSPCSLEIQSSEAGDSALYLCASSLGNFYEQYFGPGTRLTVL.

As concerns this clone: Genes here carry mouse names. The read halts 1 residue ahead of the CDR3 end, with the missing end drawn from the germline J gene. The V gene is TRBV1, the J gene TRBJ1-1, with unresolved D. Trimming left V 0 bases short and J 3 bases short, with 5 bases between. CDR3 length: 13 residues. Germline-derived CDR1 and CDR2 are NSQYPW and LRSPGD (reference sequence). CDR3 loop: CTCSADRDTEVFF. CDR3 bases read: TGCACCTGCAGTGCAGATAGGGACACAGAAGTCTTC.

This clone is medium-sized in the sample. Gene names and germline refer to mouse. The read is 1 residue too short to cover the CDR3 end, so that end is filled in from the germline J gene. The chain uses TRBV26 and TRBJ1-3; D unclear. CDR1 and CDR2 from the germline V gene are KGHPV and FQNQEV (reference sequence). The CDR3 consists of 14 residues. Trimming left V 4 bases short and J 3 bases short, with 10 bases between. The DNA read from the CDR3 is TGTGCCAGCAGTCGGCAGCCTTTTGGAAATACGCTCTAT. Translating gives CASSRQPFGNTLY. The entire CDR3 protein is CASSRQPFGNTLYF.

A word on this clone: The gene names given are mouse names. The read terminates 1 residue before the CDR3 end, so the remaining end is supplied by the germline J gene. The identical CDR3 is also encoded by other nucleotide sequences in the sample. This sequence joins TRBV26 and TRBJ1-1; D is undetermined. Trimming stripped 2 bases from V and 4 bases from J, with 5 bases between. The CDR3 consists of 12 residues. Looked up from germline, CDR1 is KGHPV and CDR2 is FQNQEV (reference sequence). CDR3 DNA, as far as it was read: TGTGCCAGCAGTCTGGGAGGCACAGAAGTCTTC. It yields the protein CASSLGGTEVF. The CDR3 in full is CASSLGGTEVFF.

Turning to this clone: Gene names are the mouse ones. The read finishes 1 residue shy of the CDR3 end, and the germline J gene is used to complete it. This chain joins TRBV23 and TRBJ2-3; the table's D gene call, TRBD1, was not cross checked with the DNA. CDR3 size: 15 residues. Germline V gene data show CDR1 as KGHTA and CDR2 as FQNQQP. The CDR3 bases that were read are TGCTCCAGCAGTCCAGGGGGCCCTAGTGCAGAAACGCTGTAT. Translated, it gives CSSSPGGPSAETLY. The entire CDR3 reads CSSSPGGPSAETLYF.

Points on this clone: Any gene name here is a mouse gene name. The CDR3 is cut off 1 residue early in the read; its end comes from the germline J gene. The rearrangement uses TRBV12-1 and TRBJ2-5; no reliable D call. The CDR3 is made up of 13 amino acids. With 4 bases removed from V and 5 bases from J, the gap between germline ends came to 12 bases. Per the germline V gene, CDR1 is SGHSN and CDR2 is HYEKVE. Incomplete CDR3 DNA: TGTGCCAGCTCGTTGACCCCGGGAGACACCCAGTAC. Its protein is CASSLTPGDTQY. The complete CDR3 reads CASSLTPGDTQYF.

This clone was counted between two and nine times. Gene names denote mouse genes. Sequencing ends 1 residue short of the CDR3 end; the germline J gene provides the rest. The rearrangement joins TRBV3 to TRBJ1-2, with D possibly TRBD1 on 5 matching bases. V was shortened by 6 bases and J by 3 bases, with 8 bases between the two germline ends. The CDR3 has 12 residues. CDR1 is SNHLY, CDR2 FYNGKV, per germline (reference sequence). The CDR3 here is CASSRGDSDYTF. CDR3 DNA, as far as it was read: TGTGCCAGCAGTCGAGGGGACTCCGACTACACC.

This clone was detected only a few times. Gene names and germline refer to mouse. The sequenced fragment ends 1 residue before the CDR3 boundary, so the rest is inferred from the germline J gene. The chain recombines TRBV26 with TRBJ1-4; 8 nucleotides match TRBD1. The CDR3 covers 15 residues. CDR1 and CDR2 from the germline V gene are KGHPV and FQNQEV (reference sequence). V lost 0 bases and J lost 7; bases outside the gene matches: 4. CDR3 DNA, as far as it was read: TGTGCCAGCAGTCTGTCGTCAGGGGGCGGCGAAAGATTATTT. Its protein is CASSLSSGGGERLF. The CDR3 reads in full as CASSLSSGGGERLFF.

This clone has just a few counts. The genes are named according to mouse. The CDR3 end falls 1 residue outside the read, so it is completed with the germline J gene. The chain carries TRBV26 and TRBJ2-1; TRBD2 matches 10 bases. CDR3 size: 15 residues. V lost 6 bases and J lost 4; bases outside the gene matches: 6. CDR1 and CDR2 (germline): KGHPV, FQNQEV (reference sequence). CDR3 in amino acids: CASRLGGASYAEQFF. The CDR3 bases that were read are TGTGCCAGCAGACTGGGGGGGGCGAGTTATGCTGAGCAGTTC.

By share, this clone ranks as medium-sized (0.01 to 0.1%). Gene names follow the mouse nomenclature. Coverage ceases 1 residue before the CDR3 finishes, and the germline J gene fills in the end. This chain links TRBV13-2 with TRBJ2-2; D is possibly TRBD1 (6 bases). Germline CDR1 is NNHNN and CDR2 is SYGAGS (reference sequence). The V end was cut by 5 bases, the J end by 0 bases, with 11 bases between. The CDR3 spans 15 residues. CDR3 DNA, as far as it was read: TGTGCCAGCGGACAGGGCTCCGCAAACACCGGGCAGCTCTAC. It translates to CASGQGSANTGQLY. The entire CDR3 reads CASGQGSANTGQLYF.